Presented here are 9 T cell receptor beta chains from one specimen sequenced in a study of Ad26.COV2.S vaccination and SARS-CoV-2 variants. Generated by immunoSEQ multiplex PCR, the TCRdb table keeps only in-frame clones and is missing some. The table records hundreds of thousands of clones, 90% to 95% of them present only once. The sequencing here drew on peripheral blood, taken after recovery from COVID-19. The source is a human donor who had recovered from COVID-19.

This clone is a singleton in its sample. The V call is TRBV7-9, the J call TRBJ1-2; no definite D call. The germline CDR1 and CDR2 sequences are SEHNR and FQNEAQ (reference sequence). The CDR3 runs to 13 residues. Deletions cut 5 bases from V and 3 bases from J, with 10 bases between. The CDR3 spells CASSENRYYGYTF. As DNA, the CDR3 is TGTGCCAGCAGCGAAAACCGGTACTATGGCTACACCTTC.

The chain combines TRBV9 with TRBJ1-1; possible D gene TRBD1, 5 bases. This CDR3 is built from 16 residues. Trimming removed 1 base at V and 1 base at J, with 14 bases between. Germline assignment: CDR1 SGDLS and CDR2 YYNGEE. The CDR3 bases are TGTGCCAGCAGCGTACGAGGGGAGGAGGGGAACACTGAAGCTTTCTTT. Amino acid sequence: CASSVRGEEGNTEAFF.

This chain joins TRBV7-9 and TRBJ2-7, with D possibly TRBD1 on 6 matching bases. CDR1 and CDR2 (germline): SEHNR, FQNEAQ (reference sequence). CDR3 length equals 16 residues. Trimming removed 5 bases from V and 2 bases from J, with 19 bases in between. This CDR3 reads CASSVMGAPVTYEQYF. The CDR3 DNA reads as TGTGCCAGCAGCGTTATGGGGGCCCCGGTAACCTACGAGCAGTACTTC.

J is TRBJ1-2 and V is TRBV19; possibly TRBD1 for D (6 bases). Germline CDR1 is LNHDA and CDR2 is SQIVND (reference sequence). The germline V and J ends were trimmed by 9 bases and 1 base, with 9 bases remaining between them. The CDR3 spans 12 residues. In DNA, the CDR3 is TGTGCCAGCGGGGGCTATAACTATGGCTACACCTTC. This codes for CASGGYNYGYTF.

This chain uses TRBV7-8 with TRBJ1-6; 7 bases are a match to TRBD1. J was trimmed by 9 bases and V by 5 bases; bases with no gene match: 10. The germline V gene encodes CDR1 SGHVS and CDR2 FQNEAQ. The CDR3 is 15 amino acids. The CDR3 nucleotides read TGTGCCAGCAGCAGGGACAGTGCGAGTGTTTCACCCCTCCACTTT. Residues: CASSRDSASVSPLHF.

The V gene is TRBV12-5, the J gene TRBJ2-5, with D perhaps TRBD1 or TRBD2 (5 bases each). V lost 8 bases, J lost 5 bases, and 24 bases lay in between. Looked up from germline, CDR1 is LGHNT and CDR2 is FRNRAP. The CDR3 runs to 16 residues. For the CDR3, the DNA is TGTGCTAGTCGGGACGGTCGTTTGACTGGCGGGGAGACCCAGTACTTC. It specifies CASRDGRLTGGETQYF. The complete variable domain, with remaining parts taken from reference TRBV12-5 and TRBJ2-5, reads DARVTQTPRHKVTEMGQEVTMRCQPILGHNTVFWYRQTMMQGLELLAYFRNRAPLDDSGMPKDRFSAEMPDATLATLKIQPSEPRDSAVYFCASRDGRLTGGETQYFGPGTRLLVL.

This clone turned up a few times. This same CDR3 is encoded by further DNA sequences in the sample. The chain employs TRBV7-9 and TRBJ1-1; D gene ambiguous. Germline V gives CDR1 SEHNR, CDR2 FQNEAQ (reference sequence). The CDR3 consists of 12 residues. V lost 2 bases and J lost 1, with 2 bases in between. CDR3 in amino acids: CASSLSNTEAFF. CDR3 nucleotides: TGTGCCAGCAGCTTATCGAACACTGAAGCTTTCTTT.

V usage is TRBV2 and J usage is TRBJ1-4; D gene ambiguous. CDR1 and CDR2 (germline): SNHLY, FYNNEI. Trimming took off 4 bases at V and 10 bases at J, with 19 bases between the two ends. The CDR3 runs to 15 residues. Here the CDR3 reads CASSVVNSEVGKLFF. DNA of the CDR3: TGTGCCAGCAGTGTGGTTAATTCGGAAGTGGGAAAACTGTTTTTT.

The chain is built from TRBV20-1 and TRBJ1-4; no firm D call. The V gene lost 3 bases and the J gene lost 10 bases, with 9 bases spanning the gap. This CDR3 has 11 amino acids. CDR1 and CDR2 (germline): DFQATT, SNEGSKA (reference sequence). The CDR3 coding sequence is TGCAGTGCTAGTAAGAGCGGAAAACTGTTTTTT. This translates into CSASKSGKLFF.